Each of the 20 T cell receptor beta chains below was sequenced from the same sample in a study of shared clonotypes between healthy human individuals (dated by TCRdb to between 2020 and 2021). The library relied on the immunoSEQ multiplex PCR assay. TCRdb took this table from immuneACCESS and kept in-frame rearrangements with V and J called. Such tables lack part of the clones; where checked against another copy, unresolved V genes explain under half of the gap, and the rest is unexplained. A total of some 800,000 clones appear in this sample, 92% of them only once. The biggest ten clones account for about 25% of the sample. CD8 naive samples were obtained by positive selection for CCR7 among CD45RO-negative cells, yielding a CD45RA+CCR7+ population from which TemRA cells were excluded. Sequences were obtained from naive CD8+ T cells sorted from blood. The cell subset or site label, read with the paper, signifies: CD45RA+CCR7+. The receptors here all came from a man aged 25 to 40 in good health.

The chain recombines TRBV28 with TRBJ1-2; 11 nucleotides align to TRBD1. J was trimmed by 1 base and V by 8 bases; bases with no gene match: 3. The CDR3 consists of 14 residues. Germline V gives CDR1 MDHEN, CDR2 SYDVKM. CDR3 region: CASVDRGRNYGYTF. The CDR3 bases are TGTGCCAGCGTGGACAGGGGGCGTAACTATGGCTACACCTTC.

This chain uses TRBV27 with TRBJ2-3; 7 nucleotides align to TRBD1. Germline trimming cut 7 bases from V and 2 bases from J; bases unmatched to any gene: 15. The CDR3 covers 17 residues. CDR1 is MNHEY and CDR2 is SMNVEV in the germline V gene (reference sequence). The CDR3 DNA is TGTGCCAGCAACCCTCCCGGGACAGAGTTCCTCACAGATACGCAGTATTTT. Encoded protein: CASNPPGTEFLTDTQYF.

The chain links TRBV2 to TRBJ2-7, with 13 positions matching TRBD2. Trimming cost V 4 bases and J 6 bases; bases outside gene matches: 9. Germline V gene lookup returns CDR1 SNHLY and CDR2 FYNNEI. The length of the CDR3 is 16 residues. This CDR3 is CASSGTSGRAPAEQYF. The CDR3 bases are TGTGCCAGCAGTGGAACTAGCGGGAGGGCCCCCGCCGAGCAGTACTTC. The full variable domain, with the rest looked up from reference TRBV2 and TRBJ2-7, is EPEVTQTPSHQVTQMGQEVILRCVPISNHLYFYWYRQILGQKVEFLVSFYNNEISEKSEIFDDQFSVERPDGSNFTLKIRSTKLEDSAMYFCASSGTSGRAPAEQYFGPGTRLTVT.

The V gene is TRBV7-3, the J gene TRBJ2-3, with 8 nucleotides matching TRBD1. V trimming: 3 bases; J trimming: 5 bases; junction bases outside the gene matches: 13. Germline V gene data show CDR1 as SGHTA and CDR2 as FQGTGA. There are 17 residues in the CDR3. The CDR3 here is CASSFPDRVDAKDTQYF. Written as DNA, the CDR3 is TGTGCCAGCAGCTTCCCGGACAGGGTGGACGCTAAAGATACGCAGTATTTT. Based on the CDR3 plus reference TRBV7-3 and TRBJ2-3, the full variable domain is GAGVSQTPSNKVTEKGKYVELRCDPISGHTALYWYRQSLGQGPEFLIYFQGTGAADDSGLPNDRFFAVRPEGSVSTLKIQRTERGDSAVYLCASSFPDRVDAKDTQYFGPGTRLTVL.

This chain uses TRBV11-1 with TRBJ2-7, with D hard to call. CDR3 length: 14 residues. In germline, CDR1 is SGHAT, CDR2 FQDESV (reference sequence). V lost 3 bases and J 0 bases, leaving 9 bases between the germline ends. For the CDR3, the DNA is TGTGCCAGCAGCTTCAGGACCTACTCCTACGAGCAGTACTTC. This translates into CASSFRTYSYEQYF. Using reference TRBV11-1 and TRBJ2-7 for the parts outside the CDR3, the full variable domain is EAEVAQSPRYKITEKSQAVAFWCDPISGHATLYWYRQILGQGPELLVQFQDESVVDDSQLPKDRFSAERLKGVDSTLKIQPAELGDSAMYLCASSFRTYSYEQYFGPGTRLTVT.

The chain links TRBV10-3 to TRBJ2-7, with D perhaps being TRBD1 or TRBD2 (5 bases each). Germline values: CDR1 ENHRY, CDR2 SYGVKD. The V and J ends lost 0 bases and 3 bases respectively, with 12 bases between them. CDR3 length equals 15 residues. The CDR3 region has the DNA TGTGCCATCAGTGAGTCCGGGACGAGTGGCTACGAGCAGTACTTC. Translation: CAISESGTSGYEQYF.

The V and J genes are TRBV2 and TRBJ2-4; 8 bases agree with TRBD1. Unmatched junction bases numbered 12, after V lost 5 bases and J lost 0 bases. Germline V gene sequence: CDR1 SNHLY, CDR2 FYNNEI. The CDR3 has 18 residues. The CDR3 coding sequence is TGTGCCAGCAGTTGGACAGGGCTCACCTCCTCAGCCAAAAACATTCAGTACTTC. Protein sequence: CASSWTGLTSSAKNIQYF.

This chain uses TRBV28 with TRBJ2-7, with 9 bases identical to TRBD1. Germline CDR1 reads MDHEN; CDR2 reads SYDVKM. The J segment lost 3 bases and the V segment lost 5 bases, leaving 11 bases of the junction unmatched. The CDR3 has 16 residues. The CDR3 DNA reads TGTGCCAGCAGTCGAAAAACCGGGACAGGGTACTACGAGCAGTACTTC. Its translation is CASSRKTGTGYYEQYF.

The chain recombines TRBV7-9 with TRBJ1-2; TRBD1 is a possible D gene (5 bases). Per the germline V gene, CDR1 is SEHNR and CDR2 is FQNEAQ (reference sequence). The ends were cut back, 3 bases at V and 1 base at J, with 15 bases in the middle. This CDR3 has 16 residues. CDR3 nucleotide sequence: TGTGCCAGCAGCTTTAATAGGGGACGGGGTAACTATGGCTACACCTTC. Translation: CASSFNRGRGNYGYTF.

The rearrangement links TRBV29-1 to TRBJ2-1, with D unresolved. This CDR3 is built from 12 residues. The ends were cut back, 8 bases at V and 6 bases at J, with 14 bases in the middle. Germline V gives CDR1 SQVTM, CDR2 ANQGSEA. CDR3 sequence reads: CSTLDLSNEQFF. The DNA for the CDR3 is TGCAGCACCCTTGACCTCTCCAATGAGCAGTTCTTC.

The rearrangement links TRBV25-1 to TRBJ2-1; D gene ambiguous. The V gene's germline CDR1 is MGHDK and CDR2 SYGVNS. The CDR3 spans 12 residues. The V end lost 2 bases, the J end lost 6 bases, and 5 bases lay between the germline ends. The CDR3 loop is CASSEIGNEQFF. In DNA form, the CDR3 reads TGTGCCAGCAGTGAAATTGGCAATGAGCAGTTCTTC. Supplemented by reference TRBV25-1 and TRBJ2-1, the full variable domain reads EADIYQTPRYLVIGTGKKITLECSQTMGHDKMYWYQQDPGMELHLIHYSYGVNSTEKGDLSSESTVSRIRTEHFPLTLESARPSHTSQYLCASSEIGNEQFFGPGTRLTVL.

The rearrangement links TRBV14 to TRBJ2-3; TRBD2 matches at 9 bases. CDR1 and CDR2 from the germline V gene are SGHDN and FVKESK. The CDR3 contains 17 residues. V shed 1 base, J shed 8 bases, and the junction held 13 bases outside the gene matches. CDR3 in DNA: TGTGCCAGCAGCCAAGGACCCAGTAGCGGGAGATATGTTACGCAGTATTTT. Encoded protein: CASSQGPSSGRYVTQYF.

J is TRBJ2-5 and V is TRBV7-2, with D unclear. CDR3 length: 14 amino acids. Deletions cut 6 bases from V and 2 bases from J, with 13 bases between. Germline V CDR1 and CDR2: SGHTA, FQGNSA. The DNA of the CDR3 is TGTGCCAGCAGTCAAGTCCCCAGGCAAGAGACCCAGTACTTC. Its protein is CASSQVPRQETQYF. Drawing the rest from reference TRBV7-2 and TRBJ2-5, the complete variable domain is GAGVSQSPSNKVTEKGKDVELRCDPISGHTALYWYRQSLGQGLEFLIYFQGNSAPDKSGLPSDRFSAERTGGSVSTLTIQRTQQEDSAVYLCASSQVPRQETQYFGPGTRLLVL.

The J gene is TRBJ2-7, the V gene TRBV7-8, with 12 bases identical to TRBD2. This CDR3 contains 17 residues. Germline V lookup: CDR1 SGHVS, CDR2 FQNEAQ. With V trimmed by 5 bases and J by 5 bases, 13 bases remained unmatched. The CDR3 sequence: CASSPTLLAGGGNEQYF. CDR3 in DNA: TGTGCCAGCAGCCCGACTCTACTAGCGGGAGGTGGTAACGAGCAGTACTTC. The full variable domain, its missing parts supplied by reference TRBV7-8 and TRBJ2-7, is GAGVSQSPRYKVAKRGQDVALRCDPISGHVSLFWYQQALGQGPEFLTYFQNEAQLDKSGLPSDRFFAERPEGSVSTLKIQRTQQEDSAVYLCASSPTLLAGGGNEQYFGPGTRLTVT.

The chain is built from TRBV19 and TRBJ2-3; 9 nucleotides line up with TRBD2. The CDR3 is 16 residues long. Per germline, CDR1 LNHDA and CDR2 SQIVND (reference sequence). The J segment lost 0 bases and the V segment lost 1 base, leaving 2 bases of the junction unmatched. CDR3 nucleotide sequence: TGTGCCAGTAGTATAGGGACTAGCGTTAGCACAGATACGCAGTATTTT. Translating it yields CASSIGTSVSTDTQYF.

This clone was found once. The chain couples TRBV7-8 to TRBJ2-1; perhaps TRBD2 as D (6 bases). The germline CDR1 and CDR2 sequences are SGHVS and FQNEAQ. Trimming pared 4 bases from V and 6 bases from J, leaving 10 bases between. The CDR3 is 13 residues long. The CDR3 coding sequence is TGTGCCAGCAGCTACGGACTAACCAATGAGCAGTTCTTC. It codes for CASSYGLTNEQFF.

This chain uses TRBV7-9 with TRBJ2-3; tentatively, D is TRBD1 (6 bases). Germline V gives CDR1 SEHNR, CDR2 FQNEAQ (reference sequence). CDR3 length: 17 residues. V shed 8 bases and J shed 3 bases, with 24 bases lying between them. The CDR3 DNA is TGTGCCAGCGCTGCAGCTCTACGGCAGGGGTTGACAGATACGCAGTATTTT. Protein product: CASAAALRQGLTDTQYF.

V is TRBV18 and J is TRBJ2-1; 7 bases map to TRBD1. The CDR3 has 17 residues. With 5 bases clipped from V and 2 bases from J, the junction kept 12 bases outside the gene matches. Germline V gene data show CDR1 as KGHSH and CDR2 as LQKENI. CDR3 DNA: TGTGCCAGCTCATCTTACTTGACAGGGCGAACCTACAATGAGCAGTTCTTC. Residues: CASSSYLTGRTYNEQFF.

This chain joins TRBV30 and TRBJ2-5; D ambiguous. This CDR3 contains 13 residues. Between the trimmed V and J ends, which lost 3 bases and 2 bases, there was a span of 10 bases. The germline CDR1 and CDR2 sequences are GTSNPN and SVGIG (reference sequence). CDR3 sequence (DNA): TGTGCCTGGAGCGCGGCGGAGCAAGAGACCCAGTACTTC. Protein product: CAWSAAEQETQYF.

The J gene is TRBJ1-1, the V gene TRBV10-3, with unresolved D. Trimming removed 10 bases at V and 1 base at J, with 16 bases between. The CDR3 is 14 amino acids. Germline V CDR1 and CDR2: ENHRY, SYGVKD. DNA of the CDR3: TGTGCCACCCGTTCCGGAACCGCGAACACTGAAGCTTTCTTT. Translated, it gives CATRSGTANTEAFF.